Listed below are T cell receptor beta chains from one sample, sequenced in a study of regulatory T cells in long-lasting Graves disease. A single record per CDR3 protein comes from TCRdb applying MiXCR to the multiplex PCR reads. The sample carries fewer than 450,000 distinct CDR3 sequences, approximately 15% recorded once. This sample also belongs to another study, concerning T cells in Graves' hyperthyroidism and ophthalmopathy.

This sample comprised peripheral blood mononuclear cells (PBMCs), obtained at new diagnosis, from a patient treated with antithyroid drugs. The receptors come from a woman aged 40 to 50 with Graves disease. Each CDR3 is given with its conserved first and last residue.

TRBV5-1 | CASSLGSGGDEQYF
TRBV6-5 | CASSYATPRQQGARTEAFF
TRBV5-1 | CASSFTLGQENIQYF
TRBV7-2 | CASSSRQQETQYF
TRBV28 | CASKVSSSPTFF
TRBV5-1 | CASSSTSGGGSYNEQFF
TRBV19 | CASSMFQNTEAFF
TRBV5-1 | CASSKTGPTGSYEQYF
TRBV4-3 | CASSEGTGGGQPQHF
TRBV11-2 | CASSLPPGGNGRTDTQYF
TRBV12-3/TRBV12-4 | CASSPPDRGNQPQHF
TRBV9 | CASSPRTVVDNEQFF
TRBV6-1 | CASSPIGIGEQYF
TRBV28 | CASSLGGRLRDTQYF
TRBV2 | CASSDGGSLRNEQFF
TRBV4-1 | CASSHQTGGYEQYF
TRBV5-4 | CASSTASGRTHIPDTQYF
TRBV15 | CATSRAGGATNEKLFF